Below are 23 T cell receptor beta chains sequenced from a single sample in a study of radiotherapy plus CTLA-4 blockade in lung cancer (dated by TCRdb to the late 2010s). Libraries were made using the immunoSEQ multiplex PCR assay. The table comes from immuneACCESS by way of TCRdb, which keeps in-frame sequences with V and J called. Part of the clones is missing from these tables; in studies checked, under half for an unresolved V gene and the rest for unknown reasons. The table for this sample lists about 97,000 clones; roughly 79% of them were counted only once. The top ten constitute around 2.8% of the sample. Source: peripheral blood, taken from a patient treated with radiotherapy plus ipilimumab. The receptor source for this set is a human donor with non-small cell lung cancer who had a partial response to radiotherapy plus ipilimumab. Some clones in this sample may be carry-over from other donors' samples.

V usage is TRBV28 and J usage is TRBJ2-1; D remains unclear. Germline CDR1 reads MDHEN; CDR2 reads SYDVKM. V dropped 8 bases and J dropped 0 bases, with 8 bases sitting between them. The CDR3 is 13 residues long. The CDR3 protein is CASRADSYNEQFF. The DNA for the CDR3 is TGTGCCAGCCGAGCTGACTCCTACAATGAGCAGTTCTTC.

CDR3 nucleotides: TGTGCCAGCAGTTCGACTCTTATCAGACAAGAGACCCAGTACTTC. As protein: CASSSTLIRQETQYF. The V gene is TRBV6-5, the J gene TRBJ2-5; no clear D. Germline V CDR1 and CDR2: MNHEY, SVGAGI. The CDR3 covers 15 residues. The V gene lost 4 bases and the J gene lost 2 bases, with 14 bases spanning the gap.

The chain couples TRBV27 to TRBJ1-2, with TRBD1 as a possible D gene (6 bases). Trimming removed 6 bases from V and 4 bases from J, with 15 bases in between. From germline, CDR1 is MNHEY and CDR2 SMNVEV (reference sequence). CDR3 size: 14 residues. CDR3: CASRRLQGTYGYTF. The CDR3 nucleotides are TGTGCCAGCAGACGACTTCAGGGGACCTATGGCTACACCTTC.

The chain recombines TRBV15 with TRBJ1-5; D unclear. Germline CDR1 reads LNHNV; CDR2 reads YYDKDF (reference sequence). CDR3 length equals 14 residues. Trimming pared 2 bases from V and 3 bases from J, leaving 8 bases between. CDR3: CATSRRGFNQPQHF. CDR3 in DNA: TGTGCCACCAGCAGAAGAGGGTTCAATCAGCCCCAGCATTTT. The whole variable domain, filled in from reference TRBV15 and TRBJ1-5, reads DAMVIQNPRYQVTQFGKPVTLSCSQTLNHNVMYWYQQKSSQAPKLLFHYYDKDFNNEADTPDNFQSRRPNTSFCFLDIRSPGLGDTAMYLCATSRRGFNQPQHFGDGTRLSIL.

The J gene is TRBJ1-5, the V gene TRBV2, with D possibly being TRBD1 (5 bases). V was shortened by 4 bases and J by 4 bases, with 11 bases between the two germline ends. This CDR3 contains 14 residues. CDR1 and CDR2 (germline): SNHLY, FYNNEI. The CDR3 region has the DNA TGTGCCAGCAGTGGGCAGGGAACTAATCAGCCCCAGCATTTT. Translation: CASSGQGTNQPQHF.

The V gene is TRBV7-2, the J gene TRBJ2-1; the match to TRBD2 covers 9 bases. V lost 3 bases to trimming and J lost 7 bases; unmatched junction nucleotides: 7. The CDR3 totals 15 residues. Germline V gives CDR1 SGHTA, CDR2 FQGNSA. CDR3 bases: TGTGCCAGCAGCTTTATGAAAGCGGGAGGTAATGAGCAGTTCTTC. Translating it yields CASSFMKAGGNEQFF.

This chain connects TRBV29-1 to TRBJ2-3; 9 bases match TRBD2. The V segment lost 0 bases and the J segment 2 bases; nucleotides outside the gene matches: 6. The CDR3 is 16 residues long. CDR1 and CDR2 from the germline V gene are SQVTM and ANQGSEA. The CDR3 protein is CSVEDGGLANTDTQYF. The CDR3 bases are TGCAGCGTTGAAGATGGCGGACTAGCGAACACAGATACGCAGTATTTT.

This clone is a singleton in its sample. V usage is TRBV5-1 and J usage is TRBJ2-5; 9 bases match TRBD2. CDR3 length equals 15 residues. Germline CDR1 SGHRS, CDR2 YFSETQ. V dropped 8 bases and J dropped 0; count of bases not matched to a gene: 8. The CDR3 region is CASKRGDDDQETQYF. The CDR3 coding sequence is TGCGCCAGTAAGCGGGGGGATGACGACCAAGAGACCCAGTACTTC.

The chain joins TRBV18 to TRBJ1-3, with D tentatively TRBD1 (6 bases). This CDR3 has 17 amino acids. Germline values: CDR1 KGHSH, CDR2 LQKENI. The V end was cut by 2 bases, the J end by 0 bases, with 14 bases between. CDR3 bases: TGTGCCAGCTCACCAAACCTTGGACAGTACTCTGGAAACACCATATATTTT. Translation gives CASSPNLGQYSGNTIYF.

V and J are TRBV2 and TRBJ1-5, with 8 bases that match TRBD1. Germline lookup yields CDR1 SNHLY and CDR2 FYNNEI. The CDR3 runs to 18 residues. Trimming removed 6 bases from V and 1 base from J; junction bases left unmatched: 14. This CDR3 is CASRRDRSLVGSNQPQHF. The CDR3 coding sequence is TGTGCCAGCAGAAGGGACAGGTCCTTGGTGGGAAGCAATCAGCCCCAGCATTTT.

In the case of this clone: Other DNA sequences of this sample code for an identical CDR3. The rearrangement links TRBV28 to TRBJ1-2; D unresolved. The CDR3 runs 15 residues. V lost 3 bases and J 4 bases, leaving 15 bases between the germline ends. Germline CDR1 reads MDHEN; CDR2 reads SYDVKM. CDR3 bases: TGTGCCAGCAGTTTTTATAAATTCCCGGGCTATGGCTACACCTTC. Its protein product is CASSFYKFPGYGYTF.

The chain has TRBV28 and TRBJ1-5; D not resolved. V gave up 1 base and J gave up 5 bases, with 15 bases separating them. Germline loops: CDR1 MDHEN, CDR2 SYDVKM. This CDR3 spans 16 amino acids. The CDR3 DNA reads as TGTGCCAGCAGTTTATATGGTGGCAGGCAGGATCAGCCCCAGCATTTT. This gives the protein CASSLYGGRQDQPQHF.

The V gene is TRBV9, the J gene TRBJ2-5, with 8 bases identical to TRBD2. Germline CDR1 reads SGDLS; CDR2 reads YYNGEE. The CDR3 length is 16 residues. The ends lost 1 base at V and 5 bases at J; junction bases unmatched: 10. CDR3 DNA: TGTGCCAGCAGCGTATGGGGGGTAGCGGGGATGGAGACCCAGTACTTC. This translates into CASSVWGVAGMETQYF.

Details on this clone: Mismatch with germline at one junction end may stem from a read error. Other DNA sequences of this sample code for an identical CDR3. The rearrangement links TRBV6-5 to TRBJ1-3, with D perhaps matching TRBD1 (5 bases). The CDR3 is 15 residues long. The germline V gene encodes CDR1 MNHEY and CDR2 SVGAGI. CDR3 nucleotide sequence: TGTGCCAGCAGCTACTCGAAGGCAGGGGGAAACACCATATATTTT. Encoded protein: CASSYSKAGGNTIYF.

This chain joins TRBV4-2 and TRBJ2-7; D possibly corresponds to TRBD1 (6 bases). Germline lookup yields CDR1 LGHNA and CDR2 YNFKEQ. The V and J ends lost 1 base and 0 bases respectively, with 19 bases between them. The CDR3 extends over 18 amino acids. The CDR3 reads CASSQGGTNDRSSYEQYF. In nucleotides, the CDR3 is TGTGCCAGCAGCCAAGGTGGGACAAACGACCGCTCCTCCTACGAGCAGTACTTC.

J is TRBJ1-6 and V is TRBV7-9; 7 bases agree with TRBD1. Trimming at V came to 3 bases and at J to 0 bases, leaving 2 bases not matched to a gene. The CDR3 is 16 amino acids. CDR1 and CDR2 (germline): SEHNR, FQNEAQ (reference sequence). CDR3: CASSLGQISYNSPLHF. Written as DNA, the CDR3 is TGTGCCAGCAGCTTGGGACAGATCTCCTATAATTCACCCCTCCACTTT.

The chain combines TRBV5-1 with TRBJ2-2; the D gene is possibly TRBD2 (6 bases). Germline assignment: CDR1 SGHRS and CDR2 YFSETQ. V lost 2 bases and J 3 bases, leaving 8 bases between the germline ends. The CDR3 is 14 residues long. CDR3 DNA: TGCGCCAGCAGCTTATTAGCGGACACCGGGGAGCTGTTTTTT. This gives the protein CASSLLADTGELFF.

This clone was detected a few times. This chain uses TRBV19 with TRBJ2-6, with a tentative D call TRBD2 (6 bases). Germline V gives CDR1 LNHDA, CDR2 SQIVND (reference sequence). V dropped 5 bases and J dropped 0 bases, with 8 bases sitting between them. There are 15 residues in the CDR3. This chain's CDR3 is CASSERASGANVLTF. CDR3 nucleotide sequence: TGTGCCAGTAGTGAGCGGGCCTCTGGGGCCAACGTCCTGACTTTC.

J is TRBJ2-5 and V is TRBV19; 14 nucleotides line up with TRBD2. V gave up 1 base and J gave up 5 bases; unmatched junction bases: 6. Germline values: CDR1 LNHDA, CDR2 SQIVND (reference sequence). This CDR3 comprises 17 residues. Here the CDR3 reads CASSIGLAGGPGETQYF. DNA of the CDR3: TGTGCCAGTAGTATAGGACTAGCGGGAGGGCCGGGGGAGACCCAGTACTTC.

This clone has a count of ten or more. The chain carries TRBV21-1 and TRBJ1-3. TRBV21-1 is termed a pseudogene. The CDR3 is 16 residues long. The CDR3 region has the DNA TGTGCCAGCAGCAACCATATCGCCGGGATTGGAAACACCATATATTTT. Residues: CASSNHIAGIGNTIYF.

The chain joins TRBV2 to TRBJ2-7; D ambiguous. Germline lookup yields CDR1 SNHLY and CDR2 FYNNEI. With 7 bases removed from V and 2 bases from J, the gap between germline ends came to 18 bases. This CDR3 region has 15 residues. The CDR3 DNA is TGTGCCAGCACCCCACGCCCCTCCTTAGCCTACGAGCAGTACTTC. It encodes CASTPRPSLAYEQYF.

CDR3 coding DNA: TGTGCCAGCAGCTTATGGGTGGACGGAGGCTACGAGCAGTACTTC. It specifies CASSLWVDGGYEQYF. The rearrangement joins TRBV11-2 to TRBJ2-7, with a weak D call TRBD2 (5 bases). This CDR3 region has 15 residues. Germline-derived CDR1 and CDR2 are SGHAT and FQNNGV. Trimming left V 2 bases short and J 3 bases short, with 14 bases between. The complete variable domain, with remaining parts taken from reference TRBV11-2 and TRBJ2-7, reads EAGVAQSPRYKIIEKRQSVAFWCNPISGHATLYWYQQILGQGPKLLIQFQNNGVVDDSQLPKDRFSAERLKGVDSTLKIQPAKLEDSAVYLCASSLWVDGGYEQYFGPGTRLTVT.

Written as DNA, the CDR3 is TGTGCCAGCAGCCGTCCGGGAATACAACGGGGCTACACCTTC. It translates to CASSRPGIQRGYTF. V and J are TRBV5-4 and TRBJ1-2, with D uncertain. The CDR3 covers 14 residues. V was clipped by 4 bases and J by 8 bases, with 18 bases between them. Germline-derived CDR1 and CDR2 are SGHNT and YYREEE (reference sequence).